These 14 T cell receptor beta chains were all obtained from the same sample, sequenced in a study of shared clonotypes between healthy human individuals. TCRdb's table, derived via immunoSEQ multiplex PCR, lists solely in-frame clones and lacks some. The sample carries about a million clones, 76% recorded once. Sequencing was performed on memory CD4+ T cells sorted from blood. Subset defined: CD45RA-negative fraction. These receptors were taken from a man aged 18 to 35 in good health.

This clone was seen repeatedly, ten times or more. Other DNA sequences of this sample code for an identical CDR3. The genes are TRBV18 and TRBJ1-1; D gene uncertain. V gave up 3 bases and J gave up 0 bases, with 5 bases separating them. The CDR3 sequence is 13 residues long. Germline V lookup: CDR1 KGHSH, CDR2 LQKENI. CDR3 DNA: TGTGCCAGCTCACCCACCCTGAACACTGAAGCTTTCTTT. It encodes CASSPTLNTEAFF. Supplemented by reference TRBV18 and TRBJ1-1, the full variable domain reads NAGVMQNPRHLVRRRGQEARLRCSPMKGHSHVYWYRQLPEEGLKFMVYLQKENIIDESGMPKERFSAEFPKEGPSILRIQQVVRGDSAAYFCASSPTLNTEAFFGQGTRLTVV.

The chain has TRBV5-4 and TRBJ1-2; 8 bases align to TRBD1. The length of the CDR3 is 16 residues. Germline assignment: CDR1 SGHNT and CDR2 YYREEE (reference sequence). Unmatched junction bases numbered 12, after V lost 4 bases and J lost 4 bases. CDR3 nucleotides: TGTGCCAGCAGCCCGACCTATCCGACAGGGGTCTATGGCTACACCTTC. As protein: CASSPTYPTGVYGYTF.

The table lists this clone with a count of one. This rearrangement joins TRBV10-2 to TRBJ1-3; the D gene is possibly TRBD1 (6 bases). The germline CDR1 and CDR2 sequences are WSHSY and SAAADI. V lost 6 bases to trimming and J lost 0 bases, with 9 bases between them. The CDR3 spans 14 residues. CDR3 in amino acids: CASSEDSSGNTIYF. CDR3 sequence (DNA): TGCGCCAGCAGCGAGGACAGCTCTGGAAACACCATATATTTT.

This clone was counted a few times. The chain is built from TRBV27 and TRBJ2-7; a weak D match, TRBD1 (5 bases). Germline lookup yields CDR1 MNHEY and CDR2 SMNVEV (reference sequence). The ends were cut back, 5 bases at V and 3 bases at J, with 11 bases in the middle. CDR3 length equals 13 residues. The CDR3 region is CASSVAGNYEQYF. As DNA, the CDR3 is TGTGCCAGCAGTGTGGCAGGGAACTACGAGCAGTACTTC.

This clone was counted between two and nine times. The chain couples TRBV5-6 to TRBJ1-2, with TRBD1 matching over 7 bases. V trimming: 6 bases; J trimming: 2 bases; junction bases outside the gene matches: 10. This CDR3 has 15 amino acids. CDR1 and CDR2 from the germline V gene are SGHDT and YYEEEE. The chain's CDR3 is CASIQGDRSNYGYTF. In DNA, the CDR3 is TGTGCCAGCATCCAGGGGGACAGATCCAACTATGGCTACACCTTC.

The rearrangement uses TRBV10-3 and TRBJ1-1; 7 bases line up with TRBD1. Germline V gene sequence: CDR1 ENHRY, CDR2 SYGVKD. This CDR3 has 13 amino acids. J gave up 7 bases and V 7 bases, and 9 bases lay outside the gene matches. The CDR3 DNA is TGTGCCATCACCGAGGGACAGAGCGGTGAAGCTTTCTTT. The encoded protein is CAITEGQSGEAFF.

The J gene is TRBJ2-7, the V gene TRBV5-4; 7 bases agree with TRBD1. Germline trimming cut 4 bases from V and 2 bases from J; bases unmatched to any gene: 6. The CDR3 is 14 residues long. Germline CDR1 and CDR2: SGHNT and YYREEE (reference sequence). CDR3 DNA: TGTGCCAGCAGCCCCTCGACAGGGACCTACGAGCAGTACTTC. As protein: CASSPSTGTYEQYF.

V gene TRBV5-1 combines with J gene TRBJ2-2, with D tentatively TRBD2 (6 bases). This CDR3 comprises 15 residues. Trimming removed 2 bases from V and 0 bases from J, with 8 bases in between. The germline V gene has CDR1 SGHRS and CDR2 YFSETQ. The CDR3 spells CASSFTSPNTGELFF. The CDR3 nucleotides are TGCGCCAGCAGCTTCACTAGCCCGAACACCGGGGAGCTGTTTTTT.

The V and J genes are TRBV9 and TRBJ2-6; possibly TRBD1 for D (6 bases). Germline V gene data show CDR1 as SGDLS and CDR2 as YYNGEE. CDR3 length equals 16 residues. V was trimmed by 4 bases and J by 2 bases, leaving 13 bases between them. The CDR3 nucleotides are TGTGCCAGCAGCCCAGAGGGGGTAACTGGGGCCAACGTCCTGACTTTC. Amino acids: CASSPEGVTGANVLTF.

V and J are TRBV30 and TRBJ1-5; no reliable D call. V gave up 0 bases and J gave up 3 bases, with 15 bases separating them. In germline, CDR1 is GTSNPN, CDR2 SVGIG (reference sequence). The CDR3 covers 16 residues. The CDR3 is CAWSVGSSIYNQPQHF. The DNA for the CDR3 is TGTGCCTGGAGTGTAGGATCGTCGATATACAATCAGCCCCAGCATTTT. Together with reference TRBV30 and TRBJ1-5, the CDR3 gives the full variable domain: SQTIHQWPATLVQPVGSPLSLECTVEGTSNPNLYWYRQAAGRGLQLLFYSVGIGQISSEVPQNLSASRPQDRQFILSSKKLLLSDSGFYLCAWSVGSSIYNQPQHFGDGTRLSIL.

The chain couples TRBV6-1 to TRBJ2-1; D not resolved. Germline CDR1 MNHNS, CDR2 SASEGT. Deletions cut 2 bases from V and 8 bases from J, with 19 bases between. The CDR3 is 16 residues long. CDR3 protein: CASSENWLNLSDEQFF. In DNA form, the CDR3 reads TGTGCCAGCAGTGAAAATTGGCTAAATTTGTCGGATGAGCAGTTCTTC.

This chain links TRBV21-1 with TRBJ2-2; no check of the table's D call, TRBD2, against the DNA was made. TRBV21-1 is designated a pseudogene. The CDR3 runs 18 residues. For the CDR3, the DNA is TGTGCCAGCAGCAAGGACAAGCGGGAAGACCCTAACACCGGGGAGCTGTTTTTT. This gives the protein CASSKDKREDPNTGELFF.

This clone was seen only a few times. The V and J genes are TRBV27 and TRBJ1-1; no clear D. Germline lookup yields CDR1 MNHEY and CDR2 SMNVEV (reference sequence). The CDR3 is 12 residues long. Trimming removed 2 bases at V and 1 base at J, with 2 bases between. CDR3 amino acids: CASSLGNTEAFF. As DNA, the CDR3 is TGTGCCAGCAGTTTAGGGAACACTGAAGCTTTCTTT.

CDR3 amino acids: CAISEFPRGSGANVLTF. CDR3 sequence (DNA): TGTGCCATCAGTGAGTTTCCCAGGGGGTCTGGGGCCAACGTCCTGACTTTC. This chain joins TRBV10-3 and TRBJ2-6; TRBD1 matches at 7 bases. The CDR3 consists of 17 residues. Germline assignment: CDR1 ENHRY and CDR2 SYGVKD. J gave up 1 base and V 1 base, and 4 bases lay outside the gene matches.